A selection of T cell receptor beta chains follows, all from one sample in a study of shared clonotypes between healthy human individuals. Profiling relied on immunoSEQ multiplex PCR, and the TCRdb table lists in-frame clones only, not all of them. The table records some 790,000 clones, approximately 77% of them present only once. The sequencing input was memory CD4+ T cells sorted from blood. The origin of the receptors is a woman aged 25-40 years in good health. The CDR3 runs from the conserved cysteine through the conserved F or W. Fields, in order: clone size, J gene, V gene, D gene, CDR3 protein, CDR3 DNA. The D gene is left open where the match is weak. Clone size is stated in some rows and not others, as once, few, many or a class when expanded.

clone size: .
J gene: TRBJ1-3
V gene: TRBV28
D gene: .
CDR3 protein: CASRGEGPIYF
CDR3 DNA: TGTGCCAGCCGGGGAGAGGGACCCATATATTTT

clone size: .
J gene: TRBJ2-7
V gene: TRBV7-3
D gene: .
CDR3 protein: CASSPILWPRDYEQYF
CDR3 DNA: TGTGCCAGCAGCCCTATTTTATGGCCTCGAGACTACGAGCAGTACTTC

clone size: once
J gene: TRBJ1-5
V gene: TRBV6-6
D gene: .
CDR3 protein: CASRPTSNQPQHF
CDR3 DNA: TGTGCCAGCAGGCCCACAAGCAATCAGCCCCAGCATTTT

clone size: few
J gene: TRBJ1-1
V gene: TRBV6-5
D gene: .
CDR3 protein: CATTAFFGTEAFF
CDR3 DNA: TGTGCCACCACGGCTTTTTTCGGAACTGAAGCTTTCTTT

clone size: .
J gene: TRBJ2-1
V gene: TRBV2
D gene: TRBD2
CDR3 protein: CASSEIAGVDEQFF
CDR3 DNA: TGTGCCAGCAGTGAAATAGCGGGAGTCGATGAGCAGTTCTTC

clone size: .
J gene: TRBJ1-2
V gene: TRBV7-9
D gene: .
CDR3 protein: CASSLRLKGVGGYTF
CDR3 DNA: TGTGCCAGCAGCTTGAGGCTCAAGGGGGTAGGCGGCTACACCTTC

clone size: .
J gene: TRBJ1-5
V gene: TRBV2
D gene: .
CDR3 protein: CASKQYSNQPQHF
CDR3 DNA: TGTGCCAGCAAACAGTATAGCAATCAGCCCCAGCATTTT

clone size: .
J gene: TRBJ2-2
V gene: TRBV6-6
D gene: .
CDR3 protein: CASSRSTGELFF
CDR3 DNA: TGTGCCAGCAGCCGAAGCACCGGGGAGCTGTTTTTT

clone size: .
J gene: TRBJ1-2
V gene: TRBV7-9
D gene: .
CDR3 protein: CASELNGAYTF
CDR3 DNA: TGTGCCAGCGAATTAAACGGAGCGTACACCTTC

clone size: .
J gene: TRBJ2-1
V gene: TRBV5-1
D gene: TRBD1
CDR3 protein: CASSSFGQGRENEQFF
CDR3 DNA: TGCGCCAGCAGCTCTTTTGGACAGGGGCGGGAAAATGAGCAGTTCTTC

clone size: .
J gene: TRBJ1-5
V gene: TRBV6-1
D gene: .
CDR3 protein: CASSIGVKSNQPQHF
CDR3 DNA: TGTGCCAGCAGTATCGGGGTGAAGAGCAATCAGCCCCAGCATTTT

clone size: .
J gene: TRBJ2-7
V gene: TRBV28
D gene: .
CDR3 protein: CASSPQREQYF
CDR3 DNA: TGTGCCAGCAGTCCCCAGCGCGAGCAGTACTTC